A selection of T cell receptor beta chains follows, all from one sample in a study of cytomegalovirus exposure and HLA in healthy donors. The method was immunoSEQ multiplex PCR; TCRdb's version includes in-frame clones alone and lacks a portion of them. The sample lists approximately 77,000 clones; 60% to 80% were seen once. The source material was PBMCs. Source of these receptors: a woman aged 35 to 49 in good health and CMV-seronegative. The CDR3 runs from the conserved cysteine through the conserved F or W. The order of the fields is D gene, V gene, J gene, clone size, CDR3 protein, CDR3 DNA. A D gene is named only where the DNA matches it firmly. Clone size appears in some rows only: once, few, many, or a class for an expanded clone.

NA,TRBV5-1,TRBJ1-1,NA,CASSLAGGRLAFF,TGCGCCAGCAGCTTGGCGGGAGGCCGCTTGGCTTTCTTT
NA,TRBV28,TRBJ2-2,NA,CASSILRGARGTGELFF,TGTGCCAGCAGTATCCTTCGAGGGGCGCGGGGCACCGGGGAGCTGTTTTTT
NA,TRBV7-9,TRBJ2-7,NA,CASSLLQGSYEQYF,TGTGCCAGCAGCTTACTGCAGGGCTCCTACGAGCAGTACTTC
TRBD2,TRBV25-1,TRBJ2-2,NA,CATSRGGSTGELFF,TGTGCCACTTCTCGGGGGGGGAGCACCGGGGAGCTGTTTTTT
TRBD2,TRBV6-5,TRBJ2-2,NA,CASRKTSVGELFF,TGTGCCAGCAGGAAGACTAGCGTCGGGGAGCTGTTTTTT
TRBD1,TRBV6-5,TRBJ1-1,once,CASSYVQGANLFF,TGTGCCAGCAGTTACGTGCAGGGGGCGAACCTTTTCTTT
NA,TRBV18,TRBJ2-1,NA,CASSVLRIAGQGSNNEQFF,TGTGCCAGCTCCGTCCTCAGGATAGCGGGACAGGGAAGTAACAATGAGCAGTTCTTC
NA,TRBV12-5,TRBJ1-1,NA,CASGSFWGQLNTEAFF,TGTGCTAGTGGTTCCTTCTGGGGACAACTTAACACTGAAGCTTTCTTT
TRBD1,TRBV29-1,TRBJ1-1,once,CSVATGGNTEAFF,TGCAGCGTCGCAACAGGGGGGAACACTGAAGCTTTCTTT
NA,TRBV4-1,TRBJ2-1,NA,CASSQVSVESSYNEQFF,TGCGCCAGCAGCCAAGTATCAGTTGAAAGCTCCTACAATGAGCAGTTCTTC
NA,TRBV30,TRBJ2-7,NA,CAWSVGDYEQYF,TGTGCCTGGAGTGTAGGGGACTACGAGCAGTACTTC
TRBD1,TRBV27,TRBJ2-2,NA,CASRGTGGTGELFF,TGTGCCAGCAGAGGTACAGGGGGGACCGGGGAGCTGTTTTTT
TRBD1,TRBV28,TRBJ2-5,NA,CASSLLRTGRETQYF,TGTGCCAGCAGTTTGCTTCGGACAGGGCGGGAGACCCAGTACTTC
NA,TRBV5-1,TRBJ1-2,NA,CASSPEDGPYGYTF,TGCGCCAGCAGCCCGGAGGACGGGCCCTATGGCTACACCTTC
NA,TRBV21-1,TRBJ2-7,NA,CASSKVTEGTSYEQYF,TGTGCCAGCAGCAAAGTAACTGAGGGAACCTCCTACGAGCAGTACTTC
NA,TRBV7-2,TRBJ1-1,NA,CASSFGGDTKNTEAFF,TGTGCCAGCAGCTTTGGTGGGGACACCAAGAACACTGAAGCTTTCTTT
TRBD1,TRBV2,TRBJ2-6,few,CASRKDFRGYGANVLTF,TGTGCCAGCAGGAAAGACTTCAGGGGGTACGGGGCCAACGTCCTGACTTTC
NA,TRBV6-1,TRBJ1-5,NA,CASSAAGSNQPQHF,TGTGCCAGCAGTGCTGCCGGGAGCAATCAGCCCCAGCATTTT
NA,TRBV6-6,TRBJ2-1,NA,CASSAEGEQFF,TGTGCCAGCAGCGCGGAAGGAGAGCAGTTCTTC
TRBD1,TRBV28,TRBJ2-1,once,CASKIRDRELNEQFF,TGTGCCAGCAAGATCCGGGACAGGGAGCTAAATGAGCAGTTCTTC
TRBD2,TRBV28,TRBJ2-2,NA,CAPQMALRFVQRDNTGELFF,TGTGCCCCCCAAATGGCCCTTCGGTTTGTGCAGCGGGATAACACCGGGGAGCTGTTTTTT
NA,TRBV6-6,TRBJ2-5,once,CASSYWRMETQYF,TGTGCCAGCAGTTACTGGAGGATGGAGACCCAGTACTTC
TRBD2,TRBV29-1,TRBJ2-7,NA,CSVVGGDFTNEQYF,TGCAGCGTTGTGGGAGGGGACTTTACTAACGAGCAGTACTTC
NA,TRBV10-3,TRBJ1-6,NA,CAISESGEGDSPLHF,TGTGCCATCAGTGAGTCAGGGGAGGGCGATTCACCCCTCCACTTT
TRBD2,TRBV7-2,TRBJ2-7,NA,CASSLEAGAPVEQYF,TGTGCCAGCAGCTTAGAAGCGGGAGCACCGGTCGAGCAGTACTTC
NA,TRBV5-4,TRBJ1-4,NA,CASSSRGKTNEKLFF,TGTGCCAGCAGCTCGCGGGGGAAGACTAATGAAAAACTGTTTTTT
NA,TRBV9,TRBJ1-2,few,CASSRGAGGYTF,TGTGCCAGCTCACGGGGGGCGGGGGGCTACACCTTC
TRBD1,TRBV28,TRBJ1-2,NA,CASSLTGLGEYGYTF,TGTGCCAGCAGCCTGACAGGGTTGGGGGAGTATGGCTACACCTTC
NA,TRBV6-4,TRBJ1-3,NA,CARPGHHSGNTIYF,TGTGCCAGACCGGGACACCACTCTGGAAACACCATATATTTT
TRBD1,TRBV10-3,TRBJ2-7,NA,CAARDSNYEQYF,TGTGCCGCCCGGGACAGCAACTACGAGCAGTACTTC
NA,TRBV28,TRBJ1-5,NA,CASSLTYDRGPQWPQHF,TGTGCCAGCAGTCTAACTTACGATAGGGGTCCCCAATGGCCCCAGCATTTT
TRBD1,TRBV15,TRBJ2-1,NA,CATSREGGRTGYNEQFF,TGTGCCACCAGCAGAGAAGGTGGTAGGACAGGGTATAATGAGCAGTTCTTC
NA,TRBV9,TRBJ1-1,NA,CASSVGAGTEAFF,TGTGCCAGCAGCGTGGGGGCAGGCACTGAAGCTTTCTTT
NA,TRBV9,TRBJ1-3,NA,CASSPHGTPNSGNTIYF,TGTGCCAGCAGCCCTCACGGGACACCTAACTCTGGAAACACCATATATTTT
TRBD2,TRBV7-2,TRBJ2-7,NA,CASSPFPGRYEQYF,TGTGCCAGCAGCCCCTTTCCCGGGAGGTACGAGCAGTACTTC
NA,TRBV30,TRBJ2-5,once,CAWTLGPRETQYF,TGTGCCTGGACCCTGGGGCCTAGGGAGACCCAGTACTTC
NA,TRBV19,TRBJ1-1,NA,CASKWGETEAFF,TGTGCCAGTAAATGGGGGGAGACTGAAGCTTTCTTT
NA,TRBV7-2,TRBJ1-2,NA,CASSPGGAYNYGYTF,TGTGCCAGCAGCCCAGGAGGCGCGTACAACTATGGCTACACCTTC
TRBD2,TRBV6-1,TRBJ2-5,medium-sized,CASSELAGGPETQYF,TGTGCCAGCAGTGAACTAGCGGGGGGGCCAGAGACCCAGTACTTC
NA,TRBV6-6,TRBJ1-1,few,CATLWPGDTEAFF,TGTGCCACCCTATGGCCCGGGGACACTGAAGCTTTCTTT
TRBD1,TRBV28,TRBJ1-2,NA,CASRKDRNYGYTF,TGTGCCAGCAGAAAGGACAGGAACTATGGCTACACCTTC
NA,TRBV7-6,TRBJ2-1,NA,CASSLGDLGRGEQFF,TGTGCCAGCAGCTTAGGGGACTTAGGTCGAGGTGAGCAGTTCTTC
NA,TRBV19,TRBJ1-5,NA,CASSVWGGGDQPQHF,TGTGCCAGTAGCGTTTGGGGGGGCGGGGATCAGCCCCAGCATTTT
NA,TRBV28,TRBJ2-2,NA,CASSYTRLATGELFF,TGTGCCAGCAGTTACACTAGATTAGCGACCGGGGAGCTGTTTTTT
NA,TRBV5-1,TRBJ1-1,NA,CASRLQENTEAFF,TGCGCCAGCAGACTACAGGAGAACACTGAAGCTTTCTTT
TRBD2,TRBV6-1,TRBJ2-3,NA,CASSLAGDSTDTQYF,TGTGCCAGCAGCCTAGCGGGGGACAGCACAGATACGCAGTATTTT